These T cell receptor beta chains were read from a single sample in a study of shared clonotypes between healthy human individuals. Clones were read by immunoSEQ multiplex PCR, and TCRdb kept only the in-frame ones, dropping some. The sample lists 2.3 million or so clones; roughly 93% were seen once. The sequenced sample was naive CD4+ T cells from PBMCs. All receptors come from a man aged 18 to 35 in good health. Some clones in this sample may be carry-over from other donors' samples. Both conserved end residues are part of each CDR3.

cdr3_aa	v_call	j_call
CASSFSAGQGHPYEQYF	TRBV28	TRBJ2-7
CAWRSRLASGGYTF	TRBV30	TRBJ1-2
CASEKSTEAFF	TRBV28	TRBJ1-1
CAWTDSPTNEKLFF	TRBV30	TRBJ1-4
CASSGGTSTGGPYNEQFF	TRBV9	TRBJ2-1
CASSHVMGQAYSPLHF	TRBV4-3	TRBJ1-6
CASSLMARGNTYEQYF	TRBV27	TRBJ2-7
CASSLGSAGPYEQYF	TRBV5-1	TRBJ2-7
CATRGNTEAFF	TRBV15	TRBJ1-1
CASSPRDRSSGNTIYF	TRBV7-8	TRBJ1-3
CASSLIPQETQYF	TRBV7-2	TRBJ2-5
CASSQGVSRTEAFF	TRBV4-1	TRBJ1-1
CASSPDVVAGETQYF	TRBV14	TRBJ2-5
CASSSSVGNYGYTF	TRBV19	TRBJ1-2
CASSLPGLPYNEQFF	TRBV25-1	TRBJ2-1
CASSSPAGGGTDTQYF	TRBV5-1	TRBJ2-3
CASSSKGTSTDTQYF	TRBV6-5	TRBJ2-3
CAWSLISWGTGKGYTF	TRBV30	TRBJ1-2
CAISETSEQFF	TRBV10-3	TRBJ2-1
CASKRQGLRGEQYF	TRBV6-5	TRBJ2-7
CASSQDVREQYF	TRBV14	TRBJ2-7
CATRRAGHGEQYF	TRBV15	TRBJ2-7
CARPSGNTEAFF	TRBV6-7	TRBJ1-1
CASSSRGEALNEKLFF	TRBV5-4	TRBJ1-4
CASSELVEADTQYF	TRBV2	TRBJ2-3
CASSAGLAQETQYF	TRBV9	TRBJ2-5